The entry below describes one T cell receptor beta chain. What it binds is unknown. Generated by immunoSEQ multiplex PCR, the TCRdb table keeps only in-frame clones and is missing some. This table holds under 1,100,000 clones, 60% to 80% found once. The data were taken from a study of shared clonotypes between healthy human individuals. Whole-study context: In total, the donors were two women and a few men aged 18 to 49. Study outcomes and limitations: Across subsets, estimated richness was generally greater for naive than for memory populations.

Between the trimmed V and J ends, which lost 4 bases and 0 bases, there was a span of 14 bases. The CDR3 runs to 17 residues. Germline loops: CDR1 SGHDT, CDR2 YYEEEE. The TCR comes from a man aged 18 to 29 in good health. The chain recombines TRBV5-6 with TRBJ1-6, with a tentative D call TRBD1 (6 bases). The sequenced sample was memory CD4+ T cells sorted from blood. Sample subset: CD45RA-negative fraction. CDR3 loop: CASSNQGSRSYNSPLHF. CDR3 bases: TGTGCCAGCAGCAACCAGGGGTCCCGCTCCTATAATTCACCCCTCCACTTT.